These T cell receptor beta chains were read from a single sample in a study of chemoradiotherapy in HPV16-positive cancers. TCRdb's copy holds only in-frame clones and misses some; the assay was immunoSEQ multiplex PCR. The profile covers about 10,000 clones, with roughly 78% appearing a single time and about 10% taken by the ten largest. This sample was obtained from a patient who underwent chemoradiotherapy. These receptors all stem from a human donor with HPV-associated anogenital cancer. Each CDR3 is given with its conserved first and last residue. Each record gives: clone size, J gene, V gene, CDR3 length, D gene, CDR3 protein, CDR3 DNA. The D gene is left open where the match is weak. Not every row has a clone size; where given, it reads once, few, many or a size class.

clone size: NA; J gene: TRBJ1-2; V gene: TRBV6-5; CDR3 length: 14; D gene: NA; CDR3 protein: CASSYDVRDYGYTF; CDR3 DNA: TGTGCCAGCAGTTATGATGTAAGAGACTATGGCTACACCTTC
clone size: NA; J gene: TRBJ1-5; V gene: TRBV2; CDR3 length: 15; D gene: NA; CDR3 protein: CASSDATGGNQPQHF; CDR3 DNA: TGTGCCAGCAGTGATGCGACAGGCGGCAATCAGCCCCAGCATTTT
clone size: NA; J gene: TRBJ2-1; V gene: TRBV5-8; CDR3 length: 16; D gene: TRBD1; CDR3 protein: CASSNRGGQGYNEQFF; CDR3 DNA: TGTGCCAGCAGCAACAGAGGGGGCCAAGGATACAATGAGCAGTTCTTC
clone size: NA; J gene: TRBJ2-3; V gene: TRBV7-2; CDR3 length: 14; D gene: NA; CDR3 protein: CASSLVLGTDTQYF; CDR3 DNA: TGTGCCAGCAGCTTAGTCCTAGGAACAGATACGCAGTATTTT
clone size: NA; J gene: TRBJ1-1; V gene: TRBV12-5; CDR3 length: 15; D gene: TRBD1; CDR3 protein: CASGLRQGADTEAFF; CDR3 DNA: TGTGCTAGTGGTCTAAGACAGGGGGCCGACACTGAAGCTTTCTTT
clone size: NA; J gene: TRBJ2-3; V gene: TRBV5-1; CDR3 length: 14; D gene: NA; CDR3 protein: CASSWDRGTDTQYF; CDR3 DNA: TGCGCCAGCAGCTGGGATCGAGGGACAGATACGCAGTATTTT
clone size: once; J gene: TRBJ2-5; V gene: TRBV5-1; CDR3 length: 14; D gene: TRBD1; CDR3 protein: CASSLTGGQETQYF; CDR3 DNA: TGCGCCAGCAGCTTGACAGGGGGCCAGGAGACCCAGTACTTC
clone size: NA; J gene: TRBJ1-5; V gene: TRBV7-2; CDR3 length: 12; D gene: NA; CDR3 protein: CASSDINQPQHF; CDR3 DNA: TGTGCCAGCAGCGACATCAATCAGCCCCAGCATTTT
clone size: NA; J gene: TRBJ2-3; V gene: TRBV10-3; CDR3 length: 15; D gene: TRBD1; CDR3 protein: CAISESTGAGDTQYF; CDR3 DNA: TGTGCCATCAGTGAGTCTACAGGGGCGGGAGATACGCAGTATTTT
clone size: NA; J gene: TRBJ2-5; V gene: TRBV5-8; CDR3 length: 18; D gene: TRBD2; CDR3 protein: CASSYLNSASGGIETQYF; CDR3 DNA: TGTGCCAGCAGCTATCTCAATTCCGCTAGCGGAGGGATAGAGACCCAGTACTTC
clone size: NA; J gene: TRBJ2-1; V gene: TRBV29-1; CDR3 length: 10; D gene: NA; CDR3 protein: CSVDFNEQFF; CDR3 DNA: TGCAGCGTTGATTTTAATGAGCAGTTCTTC
clone size: NA; J gene: TRBJ2-5; V gene: TRBV5-1; CDR3 length: 15; D gene: NA; CDR3 protein: CASSQDGAWIETQYF; CDR3 DNA: TGCGCCAGCAGTCAGGACGGTGCTTGGATTGAGACCCAGTACTTC
clone size: NA; J gene: TRBJ2-7; V gene: TRBV6-1; CDR3 length: 14; D gene: NA; CDR3 protein: CASSEGPSSYEQYF; CDR3 DNA: TGTGCCAGCAGTGAAGGACCCAGCTCCTACGAGCAGTACTTC
clone size: NA; J gene: TRBJ2-7; V gene: TRBV5-6; CDR3 length: 15; D gene: TRBD2; CDR3 protein: CASSTDGTSGHEQYF; CDR3 DNA: TGTGCCAGCAGCACGGACGGGACTAGCGGCCACGAGCAGTACTTC
clone size: once; J gene: TRBJ2-3; V gene: TRBV30; CDR3 length: 16; D gene: TRBD1; CDR3 protein: CAWSETGAQRWDTQYF; CDR3 DNA: TGTGCCTGGAGTGAGACAGGGGCGCAGCGTTGGGATACGCAGTATTTT
clone size: NA; J gene: TRBJ1-5; V gene: TRBV2; CDR3 length: 13; D gene: NA; CDR3 protein: CASSSEFNQPQHF; CDR3 DNA: TGTGCCAGCAGTTCCGAATTTAATCAGCCCCAGCATTTT
clone size: NA; J gene: TRBJ1-1; V gene: TRBV6-1; CDR3 length: 15; D gene: TRBD1; CDR3 protein: CASSFQGVWNTEAFF; CDR3 DNA: TGTGCCAGCAGTTTCCAGGGGGTCTGGAACACTGAAGCTTTCTTT
clone size: NA; J gene: TRBJ1-4; V gene: TRBV9; CDR3 length: 18; D gene: NA; CDR3 protein: CASSVGSGLRTGNEKLFF; CDR3 DNA: TGTGCCAGCAGCGTAGGTTCGGGACTCAGAACGGGGAATGAAAAACTGTTTTTT
clone size: few; J gene: TRBJ2-5; V gene: TRBV19; CDR3 length: 12; D gene: NA; CDR3 protein: CASSKGQGTQYF; CDR3 DNA: TGTGCCAGTAGTAAGGGGCAGGGGACCCAGTACTTC
clone size: NA; J gene: TRBJ1-2; V gene: TRBV10-3; CDR3 length: 11; D gene: NA; CDR3 protein: CAISGARVDTF; CDR3 DNA: TGTGCCATCAGTGGTGCTAGGGTGGATACCTTC
clone size: NA; J gene: TRBJ1-2; V gene: TRBV28; CDR3 length: 15; D gene: TRBD1; CDR3 protein: CASTHGQGGSYGYTF; CDR3 DNA: TGTGCCAGCACCCATGGACAGGGAGGGAGCTATGGCTACACCTTC
clone size: NA; J gene: TRBJ1-2; V gene: TRBV30; CDR3 length: 15; D gene: NA; CDR3 protein: CAWNKLQGFVNGYTF; CDR3 DNA: TGTGCCTGGAATAAACTACAGGGATTCGTGAATGGCTACACCTTC
clone size: NA; J gene: TRBJ2-2; V gene: TRBV5-4; CDR3 length: 16; D gene: NA; CDR3 protein: CASSLTPKSVTGELFF; CDR3 DNA: TGTGCCAGCAGCCTCACCCCCAAATCCGTTACCGGGGAGCTGTTTTTT
clone size: NA; J gene: TRBJ2-5; V gene: TRBV7-9; CDR3 length: 15; D gene: NA; CDR3 protein: CASSTGALGQETQYF; CDR3 DNA: TGTGCCAGCAGCACCGGGGCGTTGGGCCAAGAGACCCAGTACTTC
clone size: NA; J gene: TRBJ1-2; V gene: TRBV5-1; CDR3 length: 14; D gene: TRBD1; CDR3 protein: CASSRDRAFDGYTF; CDR3 DNA: TGCGCCAGCAGCCGCGACAGGGCGTTTGATGGCTACACCTTC
clone size: NA; J gene: TRBJ2-7; V gene: TRBV7-9; CDR3 length: 13; D gene: NA; CDR3 protein: CASSLGTEREQYF; CDR3 DNA: TGTGCCAGCAGCTTAGGGACAGAACGCGAGCAGTACTTC
clone size: NA; J gene: TRBJ1-6; V gene: TRBV11-2; CDR3 length: 15; D gene: NA; CDR3 protein: CASRPLWVANSPLHF; CDR3 DNA: TGTGCCAGCAGACCTCTGTGGGTAGCCAATTCACCCCTCCACTTT
clone size: NA; J gene: TRBJ1-4; V gene: TRBV11-2; CDR3 length: 13; D gene: NA; CDR3 protein: CASRGQSGEKLFF; CDR3 DNA: TGTGCCAGCAGGGGGCAGTCGGGAGAAAAACTGTTTTTT
clone size: few; J gene: TRBJ2-3; V gene: TRBV15; CDR3 length: 12; D gene: NA; CDR3 protein: CATSGGEDTQYF; CDR3 DNA: TGTGCCACCAGCGGGGGCGAAGATACGCAGTATTTT
clone size: NA; J gene: TRBJ2-1; V gene: TRBV5-6; CDR3 length: 14; D gene: TRBD2; CDR3 protein: CASSLAGGLSEQFF; CDR3 DNA: TGTGCCAGCAGCTTAGCGGGGGGGCTTAGTGAGCAGTTCTTC
clone size: few; J gene: TRBJ1-1; V gene: TRBV30; CDR3 length: 13; D gene: NA; CDR3 protein: CAWDTVMNTEAFF; CDR3 DNA: TGTGCCTGGGACACAGTGATGAACACTGAAGCTTTCTTT
clone size: NA; J gene: TRBJ2-7; V gene: TRBV7-9; CDR3 length: 16; D gene: TRBD1; CDR3 protein: CASSPMTGNTPYEQYF; CDR3 DNA: TGTGCCAGCAGCCCTATGACAGGGAATACGCCCTACGAGCAGTACTTC
clone size: NA; J gene: TRBJ2-3; V gene: TRBV5-8; CDR3 length: 14; D gene: NA; CDR3 protein: CASSLAGEGDTQYF; CDR3 DNA: TGTGCCAGCAGCTTGGCTGGGGAAGGGGATACGCAGTATTTT
clone size: NA; J gene: TRBJ2-5; V gene: TRBV5-1; CDR3 length: 14; D gene: TRBD1; CDR3 protein: CASSQDGTGSKQYF; CDR3 DNA: TGCGCCAGCAGCCAGGACGGGACAGGGTCGAAGCAGTACTTC
clone size: NA; J gene: TRBJ2-3; V gene: TRBV5-1; CDR3 length: 17; D gene: NA; CDR3 protein: CASSRTGTSSTTDTQYF; CDR3 DNA: TGCGCCAGCAGCAGGACCGGGACTTCCAGTACGACGGATACGCAGTATTTT
clone size: few; J gene: TRBJ2-5; V gene: TRBV5-1; CDR3 length: 15; D gene: NA; CDR3 protein: CASSLGGGLWETQYF; CDR3 DNA: TGCGCCAGCAGCTTGGGAGGGGGACTCTGGGAGACCCAGTACTTC
clone size: NA; J gene: TRBJ1-1; V gene: TRBV4-3; CDR3 length: 15; D gene: TRBD1; CDR3 protein: CASSRQGGMNTEAFF; CDR3 DNA: TGCGCCAGCAGCCGCCAGGGGGGCATGAACACTGAAGCTTTCTTT
clone size: NA; J gene: TRBJ2-7; V gene: TRBV4-1; CDR3 length: 14; D gene: NA; CDR3 protein: CASSQNLQFYEQYF; CDR3 DNA: TGCGCCAGCAGCCAAAACCTTCAGTTCTACGAGCAGTACTTC
clone size: few; J gene: TRBJ1-2; V gene: TRBV28; CDR3 length: 15; D gene: TRBD1; CDR3 protein: CASSLEAQGAYGYTF; CDR3 DNA: TGTGCCAGCAGTTTAGAGGCGCAGGGGGCTTATGGCTACACCTTC
clone size: once; J gene: TRBJ2-3; V gene: TRBV18; CDR3 length: 17; D gene: TRBD2; CDR3 protein: CASSPRLAGGRTDTQYF; CDR3 DNA: TGTGCCAGCTCACCACGACTAGCGGGGGGAAGAACAGATACGCAGTATTTT
clone size: NA; J gene: TRBJ1-1; V gene: TRBV9; CDR3 length: 13; D gene: NA; CDR3 protein: CASSPRPGTEAFF; CDR3 DNA: TGTGCCAGCAGCCCCCGGCCGGGGACTGAAGCTTTCTTT
clone size: once; J gene: TRBJ1-2; V gene: TRBV7-9; CDR3 length: 15; D gene: TRBD1; CDR3 protein: CASSFPGQAVYGYTF; CDR3 DNA: TGTGCCAGCAGCTTCCCGGGACAGGCTGTCTATGGCTACACCTTC
clone size: NA; J gene: TRBJ2-2; V gene: TRBV5-1; CDR3 length: 15; D gene: TRBD1; CDR3 protein: CASRPGQGSTGELFF; CDR3 DNA: TGCGCCAGCAGGCCGGGACAGGGGAGCACCGGGGAGCTGTTTTTT
clone size: NA; J gene: TRBJ2-3; V gene: TRBV12-2; CDR3 length: 17; D gene: NA; CDR3 protein: CASRLVWAGPSTDTQYF; CDR3 DNA: TGTGCAAGTCGCTTAGTCTGGGCGGGGCCTAGCACAGATACGCAGTATTTT
clone size: NA; J gene: TRBJ1-1; V gene: TRBV28; CDR3 length: 14; D gene: NA; CDR3 protein: CASSPWVENTEAFF; CDR3 DNA: TGTGCCAGCAGTCCTTGGGTCGAGAACACTGAAGCTTTCTTT
clone size: once; J gene: TRBJ2-5; V gene: TRBV14; CDR3 length: 11; D gene: NA; CDR3 protein: CASSNAETQYF; CDR3 DNA: TGTGCCAGCAGCAATGCAGAGACCCAGTACTTC
clone size: NA; J gene: TRBJ1-2; V gene: TRBV15; CDR3 length: 14; D gene: NA; CDR3 protein: CATSRQNFQDGYTF; CDR3 DNA: TGTGCCACCAGCAGACAAAACTTTCAGGATGGCTACACCTTC
clone size: NA; J gene: TRBJ1-2; V gene: TRBV5-1; CDR3 length: 13; D gene: TRBD1; CDR3 protein: CASSWTGDYGYTF; CDR3 DNA: TGCGCCAGCAGCTGGACAGGGGACTATGGCTACACCTTC
clone size: NA; J gene: TRBJ2-5; V gene: TRBV5-4; CDR3 length: 15; D gene: TRBD2; CDR3 protein: CASSFGGGPQETQYF; CDR3 DNA: TGTGCCAGCAGCTTCGGCGGGGGGCCCCAAGAGACCCAGTACTTC
clone size: NA; J gene: TRBJ1-1; V gene: TRBV2; CDR3 length: 15; D gene: NA; CDR3 protein: CASSDAPFLGTEAFF; CDR3 DNA: TGTGCCAGCAGTGACGCGCCATTCCTAGGCACTGAAGCTTTCTTT
clone size: NA; J gene: TRBJ1-5; V gene: TRBV28; CDR3 length: 18; D gene: NA; CDR3 protein: CASSFPHRSGAGGQPQHF; CDR3 DNA: TGTGCCAGCAGTTTCCCTCATAGATCCGGTGCGGGCGGTCAGCCCCAGCATTTT